The source of this TCR beta chain is a study of blood T cells in healthy people across ages. Study results and limitations: Versus aged donors, long-lived donors had higher diversity and more naive CD4+ cells.

This clonotype appeared many times. Its antigen is unidentified. The draw of peripheral blood yielded around 10 milliliters from each donor. In each sample, at least 6.5 million PBMCs were isolated. This CDR3 comprises 15 residues. The germline V gene encodes CDR1 SGHTA and CDR2 FQGNSA. V lost 1 base and J lost 8, with 14 bases in between. Combining a sample-barcoded 5' primer with a J-beta primer mix, a second PCR ran for roughly 7 to 11 cycles. TCRdb passed the 5' RACE reads through MiXCR, listing each CDR3 protein once. The sample includes 500,000 to 700,000 distinct CDR3 sequences, about 28% of them seen just once.

Sequencing used blood. The TCR originated in an elderly woman in good health. The rearrangement joins TRBV7-2 to TRBJ1-4; D is possibly TRBD1 (6 bases). CDR3 protein: CASSLVPGGGEKLFF. For the CDR3, the DNA is TGTGCCAGCAGCTTAGTCCCGGGGGGCGGGGAAAAACTGTTTTTT.